The 27 T cell receptor beta chains below were found in one sample sequenced in a study of CD8 T cells in ankylosing spondylitis. Findings of the study overall: It appeared that ankylosing spondylitis blood was characterized by a TCR beta motif of several highly homologous variants.

For these TCRs, the target antigens are not known. One entry per CDR3 protein, called by TCRdb with MiXCR from the 5' RACE reads. The sample consists of roughly 370,000 distinct CDR3 sequences, about a fifth of them appearing once. Sequencing was performed on blood, either unsorted or a sorted T cell fraction (not recorded which). These receptors were collected from a male donor with ankylosing spondylitis.

This clonotype was counted a few times. The rearrangement uses TRBV29-1 and TRBJ2-7, with D unclear. The germline CDR1 and CDR2 sequences are SQVTM and ANQGSEA. The CDR3 sequence is 12 residues long. V lost 1 base and J lost 3, with 7 bases in between. This CDR3 is CSVEVNSYEQYF. CDR3 sequence (DNA): TGCAGCGTTGAAGTCAACAGCTACGAGCAGTACTTC.

The chain employs TRBV7-3 and TRBJ2-1; 9 bases fit TRBD1. The V and J ends lost 6 bases and 9 bases, in that order; junction bases with no gene match: 9. This CDR3 contains 14 residues. The V gene's germline CDR1 is SGHTA and CDR2 FQGTGA. The CDR3 spells CASRQGQGLGEQFF. The CDR3 bases are TGTGCCAGCAGACAGGGACAGGGTTTGGGTGAGCAGTTCTTC.

The chain carries TRBV6-5 and TRBJ1-6, with 7 bases fitting TRBD1. The CDR3 covers 15 residues. The V segment lost 4 bases and the J segment 9 bases; nucleotides outside the gene matches: 9. Germline-derived CDR1 and CDR2 are MNHEY and SVGAGI. This CDR3 is CASSSDRAVGSPLHF. The CDR3, as DNA: TGTGCCAGCAGTTCCGACAGGGCCGTGGGTTCACCCCTCCACTTT.

In regard to this clonotype: Lacking the conserved final phenylalanine or tryptophan, this CDR3 likely reflects a read error. The CDR3 sequence: CASSLVLEYREGPYEQYS. The DNA for the CDR3 is TGTGCCAGCAGCTTAGTTCTCGAATATCGGGAGGGCCCCTACGAGCAGTACTCC. The chain employs TRBV11-1 and TRBJ2-7, with TRBD2 matching over 8 bases. There are 18 residues in the CDR3. Germline assignment: CDR1 SGHAT and CDR2 FQDESV (reference sequence). V gave up 1 base and J gave up 2 bases; unmatched junction bases: 13.

This clonotype was counted a few times. The junction differs from germline at one of its ends, possibly a read error. The chain joins TRBV13 to TRBJ2-7, with TRBD1 matching over 12 bases. The CDR3 has 14 amino acids. Germline assignment: CDR1 PRHDT and CDR2 FYEKMQ (reference sequence). The CDR3 is CASSLAGQGAEQYF. Written as DNA, the CDR3 is TGTGCCAGCAGTTTAGCGGGACAGGGGGCCGAGCAGTACTTC.

V and J are TRBV30 and TRBJ1-3, with a possible D match to TRBD1 (6 bases). Trimming took 5 bases from V and 4 from J, leaving 12 bases between them. The CDR3 runs 13 residues. Germline assignment: CDR1 GTSNPN and CDR2 SVGIG (reference sequence). CDR3 bases: TGTGCCTGGGACACAGGGTTAGGAAACACCATATATTTT. The encoded protein is CAWDTGLGNTIYF.

This clonotype was detected only a few times. The chain couples TRBV7-9 to TRBJ1-1, with TRBD1 matching over 8 bases. Germline CDR1 reads SEHNR; CDR2 reads FQNEAQ (reference sequence). The CDR3 consists of 13 residues. V trimming: 5 bases; J trimming: 12 bases; junction bases outside the gene matches: 11. The CDR3 loop is CASSPLGQGRTFF. The CDR3 DNA reads as TGTGCCAGCAGCCCCCTTGGACAGGGTAGGACTTTCTTT.

The rearrangement joins TRBV20-1 to TRBJ2-1; TRBD2 agrees at 8 bases. Germline assignment: CDR1 DFQATT and CDR2 SNEGSKA (reference sequence). There are 17 residues in the CDR3. V lost 0 bases, J lost 2 bases, and 9 bases stayed unmatched. The CDR3 reads CSARDYEGREAYNEQFF. CDR3 in DNA: TGCAGTGCTAGAGATTATGAAGGGCGGGAGGCCTACAATGAGCAGTTCTTC.

V is TRBV4-2 and J is TRBJ1-1, with 10 bases fitting TRBD1. The CDR3 is 13 residues long. Germline V gives CDR1 LGHNA, CDR2 YNFKEQ. V shed 8 bases, J shed 11 bases, and the junction held 11 bases outside the gene matches. The CDR3: CASGSDRGRGAFF. The CDR3 DNA reads TGTGCCAGCGGGTCCGACAGGGGGCGTGGGGCTTTCTTT.

This clonotype was counted a few times. The CDR3 DNA follows: TGTGCCAGCAGTGAAGGCAGGGTCACCTACAATGAGCAGTTCTTC. It encodes CASSEGRVTYNEQFF. The chain uses TRBV2 and TRBJ2-1, with D perhaps TRBD1 (5 bases). The CDR3 covers 15 residues. Germline V lookup: CDR1 SNHLY, CDR2 FYNNEI. Trimming took 1 base from V and 2 from J, leaving 9 bases between them.

J is TRBJ2-2 and V is TRBV12-3 or TRBV12-4, with a possible D match to TRBD2 (5 bases). The CDR3 totals 15 residues. V dropped 1 base and J dropped 5 bases, with 11 bases sitting between them. The CDR3 bases are TGTGCCAGCAGTTTAGTGACCCCGGGAACCGGGGAGCTGTTTTTT. It encodes CASSLVTPGTGELFF.

This clonotype was seen at least ten times. This chain uses TRBV5-1 with TRBJ1-1, with D possibly being TRBD1 (6 bases). V was cut by 0 bases and J by 6 bases, with 9 bases left in between. This CDR3 region has 13 residues. Per the germline V gene, CDR1 is SGHRS and CDR2 is YFSETQ. The DNA for the CDR3 is TGCGCCAGCAGCTTGGGGGGGGCGGCTGAAGCTTTCTTT. Its translation is CASSLGGAAEAFF.

V gene TRBV12-3 or TRBV12-4 combines with J gene TRBJ2-2; no reliable D call. V was trimmed by 5 bases and J by 7 bases, leaving 8 bases between them. The CDR3 has 12 residues. The CDR3 coding sequence is TGTGCCAGCAGTCCCGACAACGGGGAGCTGTTTTTT. Residues: CASSPDNGELFF.

This chain joins TRBV5-1 and TRBJ2-2, with 7 bases identical to TRBD1. V was clipped by 0 bases and J by 6 bases; unmatched bases: 5. The CDR3 is 15 amino acids. Per the germline V gene, CDR1 is SGHRS and CDR2 is YFSETQ. CDR3 sequence: CASSLDRGVAGELFF. The CDR3 DNA is TGCGCCAGCAGCTTGGACAGGGGAGTCGCCGGGGAGCTGTTTTTT.

This clonotype has just a few counts. The V call is TRBV11-3, the J call TRBJ2-7, with 8 bases identical to TRBD1. V dropped 1 base and J dropped 4; count of bases not matched to a gene: 3. This CDR3 comprises 14 residues. Germline CDR1 is SGHNT and CDR2 is YENEEA. As DNA, the CDR3 is TGTGCCAGCAGCTTAGTTTACAGGGGGTACGAGCAGTACTTC. Amino acids: CASSLVYRGYEQYF.

The V gene is TRBV4-1, the J gene TRBJ2-5, with TRBD2 matching over 12 bases. Per the germline V gene, CDR1 is MGHRA and CDR2 is YSYEKL. Trimming removed 1 base from V and 5 bases from J; junction bases left unmatched: 2. The CDR3 contains 15 residues. CDR3 sequence: CASSQASGRAETQYF. DNA for the CDR3: TGCGCCAGCAGCCAAGCTAGCGGGAGGGCCGAGACCCAGTACTTC.

This clonotype has more than one count but fewer than ten. V is TRBV7-9 and J is TRBJ2-1, with a tentative D call TRBD1 (5 bases). The germline V gene has CDR1 SEHNR and CDR2 FQNEAQ (reference sequence). The CDR3 is made up of 17 amino acids. Trimming left V 8 bases short and J 3 bases short, with 23 bases between. This chain's CDR3 is CASGRVYGSSLYNEQFF. The DNA of the CDR3 is TGTGCCAGCGGCAGGGTATATGGGTCGTCGCTCTACAATGAGCAGTTCTTC.

The CDR3 nucleotides read TGTGCCAGCATCCCGGGGGCAGCGCCCTCCAATGAGCAGTTCTTC. Translation gives CASIPGAAPSNEQFF. This chain joins TRBV28 and TRBJ2-1; D is tentatively TRBD1 or TRBD2 (6 bases each). The CDR3 is 15 residues long. V lost 7 bases, J lost 6 bases, and 19 bases lay in between. Germline loops: CDR1 MDHEN, CDR2 SYDVKM. Drawing the rest from reference TRBV28 and TRBJ2-1, the complete variable domain is DVKVTQSSRYLVKRTGEKVFLECVQDMDHENMFWYRQDPGLGLRLIYFSYDVKMKEKGDIPEGYSVSREKKERFSLILESASTNQTSMYLCASIPGAAPSNEQFFGPGTRLTVL.

The V and J genes are TRBV12-3 or TRBV12-4 and TRBJ1-4; TRBD1 matches 8 bases. The J segment lost 3 bases and the V segment lost 6 bases, leaving 15 bases of the junction unmatched. This CDR3 spans 18 amino acids. The CDR3 DNA is TGTGCCAGCAGCCCGAATCAGGGCAGGGGGCGTCCTAATGAAAAACTGTTTTTT. It yields the protein CASSPNQGRGRPNEKLFF.

In this sample, this clonotype turned up a few times. V gene TRBV5-1 combines with J gene TRBJ2-3, with TRBD2 matching 12 bases. V shed 3 bases, J shed 3 bases, and the junction held 8 bases outside the gene matches. The V gene's germline CDR1 is SGHRS and CDR2 YFSETQ. The CDR3 sequence is 17 residues long. The CDR3 region has the DNA TGCGCCAGCAGCTCTGAGACTAGCGGGAGAGGAACAGATACGCAGTATTTT. It yields the protein CASSSETSGRGTDTQYF.

The rearrangement joins TRBV10-3 to TRBJ2-1, with 9 nucleotides matching TRBD1. In germline, CDR1 is ENHRY, CDR2 SYGVKD. The CDR3 extends over 13 amino acids. V shed 7 bases, J shed 7 bases, and the junction held 5 bases outside the gene matches. The CDR3 DNA reads TGTGCCATCACTGGACAGGGGAGGAATGAGCAGTTCTTC. This gives the protein CAITGQGRNEQFF.

This chain links TRBV15 with TRBJ2-5; a possible D gene is TRBD2 (6 bases). Trimming stripped 5 bases from V and 2 bases from J, with 12 bases between. Germline CDR1 and CDR2: LNHNV and YYDKDF (reference sequence). This CDR3 contains 14 residues. CDR3 in DNA: TGTGCCACCAGCTGGGGACTCGGGCAAGAGACCCAGTACTTC. Its protein is CATSWGLGQETQYF. The full variable domain, rest sourced from reference TRBV15 and TRBJ2-5, is DAMVIQNPRYQVTQFGKPVTLSCSQTLNHNVMYWYQQKSSQAPKLLFHYYDKDFNNEADTPDNFQSRRPNTSFCFLDIRSPGLGDTAMYLCATSWGLGQETQYFGPGTRLLVL.

This clonotype has just a few counts. The chain links TRBV6-5 to TRBJ2-7; 7 nucleotides align to TRBD1. The CDR3 is 15 amino acids. The junction had 8 bases not matched to a gene; V was cut back by 0 bases and J by 6 bases. CDR1 is MNHEY and CDR2 is SVGAGI in the germline V gene. CDR3 region: CASSYSYDRAGEQYF. In DNA form, the CDR3 reads TGTGCCAGCAGTTACTCCTACGACAGGGCCGGCGAGCAGTACTTC.

In its sample, this clonotype was seen a few times. The chain joins TRBV2 to TRBJ2-6; D unresolved. This CDR3 region has 12 residues. Germline V gene sequence: CDR1 SNHLY, CDR2 FYNNEI. V was clipped by 7 bases and J by 4 bases, with 5 bases between them. Written as DNA, the CDR3 is TGTGCCAGCACCGACGGGGCCAACGTCCTGACTTTC. Protein sequence: CASTDGANVLTF.

The chain couples TRBV5-5 to TRBJ1-2, with 7 bases matching TRBD1. CDR3 length equals 13 residues. Per the germline V gene, CDR1 is SGHKS and CDR2 is YYEKEE (reference sequence). Trimming took 2 bases from V and 6 from J; bases not matched to a gene: 4. CDR3 sequence: CASSLFRGDGYTF. DNA for the CDR3: TGTGCCAGCAGCTTATTCAGGGGGGATGGCTACACCTTC.

The table lists this clonotype with a few counts. V usage is TRBV7-9 and J usage is TRBJ2-5; TRBD1 matches 10 bases. The ends lost 3 bases at V and 4 bases at J; junction bases unmatched: 5. Germline V gene lookup returns CDR1 SEHNR and CDR2 FQNEAQ (reference sequence). The CDR3 is 15 amino acids. CDR3 in DNA: TGTGCCAGCAGCTTGACGGGACAGGGGCGAGAGACCCAGTACTTC. Residues: CASSLTGQGRETQYF. Full variable domain (outside the CDR3, taken from reference TRBV7-9 and TRBJ2-5): DTGVSQNPRHKITKRGQNVTFRCDPISEHNRLYWYRQTLGQGPEFLTYFQNEAQLEKSRLLSDRFSAERPKGSFSTLEIQRTEQGDSAMYLCASSLTGQGRETQYFGPGTRLLVL.

The chain combines TRBV20-1 with TRBJ2-7, with 10 bases that match TRBD2. This CDR3 has 14 amino acids. Trimming took 5 bases from V and 4 from J; bases not matched to a gene: 8. Looked up from germline, CDR1 is DFQATT and CDR2 is SNEGSKA (reference sequence). CDR3 bases: TGCAGTGCTGACCTAGCGGGAGCAGGGTACGAGCAGTACTTC. It specifies CSADLAGAGYEQYF.